A selection of T cell receptor beta chains follows, all from one sample in a study of blood T cell repertoires in COVID-19. Measured with immunoSEQ multiplex PCR; TCRdb has only the in-frame clones, and not every one. This repertoire shows 60,000 to 70,000 clones, about 91% found once; its top ten account for approximately 14%. Specimen: peripheral blood. These receptors were collected from a human donor with active COVID-19. The donor label of this sample is uncertain. Both conserved end residues are part of each CDR3. The order of the fields is J gene, D gene, V gene, clone size, CDR3 DNA, CDR3 protein. A D gene is named only where the DNA matches it firmly. Size values are once, few and many counts, or a class for expanded clones, and some rows have none.

TRBJ2-3 | NA | TRBV7-2 | NA | TGTGCCAGCAGCTTAGGGTTCTACACAGATACGCAGTATTTT | CASSLGFYTDTQYF
TRBJ1-5 | NA | TRBV18 | NA | TGTGCCAGCTCACCACACAGGGAACAGCCCCAGCATTTT | CASSPHREQPQHF
TRBJ1-2 | NA | TRBV29-1 | NA | TGCAGCGTTGAAGCTACAGGGAATGGCTACACCTTC | CSVEATGNGYTF
TRBJ2-7 | TRBD1 | TRBV5-1 | NA | TGCGCCAGCAGTAATACAGGGGACTACGAGCAGTACTTC | CASSNTGDYEQYF
TRBJ1-3 | TRBD1 | TRBV7-9 | NA | TGTGCCAGCAGCTACGGACAGGGGACGGGAAACACCATATATTTT | CASSYGQGTGNTIYF
TRBJ2-1 | TRBD1 | TRBV7-3 | NA | TGTGCCAGCAGCTTGACCGGACAGGACTACAATGAGCAGTTCTTC | CASSLTGQDYNEQFF
TRBJ1-4 | TRBD1 | TRBV10-2 | NA | TGCGCCAGCAGTGACAGGGGACAGCCTGCAACTAATGAAAAACTGTTTTTT | CASSDRGQPATNEKLFF
TRBJ1-6 | TRBD1 | TRBV6-6 | NA | TGTGCCAGCAGCCGGGACAGGGCTAATTCACCCCTCCACTTT | CASSRDRANSPLHF
TRBJ2-1 | TRBD2 | TRBV5-1 | NA | TGCGCCAGCGGGGGGGTAGCGGGAAATGAGCAGTTCTTC | CASGGVAGNEQFF
TRBJ2-1 | TRBD1 | TRBV7-2 | NA | TGTGCCAGCAGCTTAGTGGGACAGGGGGTTTCCAATGAGCAGTTCTTC | CASSLVGQGVSNEQFF
TRBJ2-7 | TRBD2 | TRBV6-5 | NA | TGTGCCAGCGTTGCGGGAGGCACGAGCTCCTACGAGCAGTACTTC | CASVAGGTSSYEQYF
TRBJ2-3 | NA | TRBV7-2 | NA | TGTGCCAGCAGCTCGGGAGCAGATACGCAGTATTTT | CASSSGADTQYF
TRBJ2-7 | TRBD2 | TRBV7-2 | NA | TGTGCCAGCAGCTTAGGAGCGGGGCTATACGAGCAGTACTTC | CASSLGAGLYEQYF
TRBJ1-5 | NA | TRBV19 | NA | TGTGCCAGTAGAGAACCGGTAAACAATCAGCCCCAGCATTTT | CASREPVNNQPQHF
TRBJ2-3 | NA | TRBV5-1 | NA | TGCGCCAGCAGCTTAGGACAACAGGCGCAGTATTTT | CASSLGQQAQYF
TRBJ1-5 | NA | TRBV18 | NA | TGTGCCAGCTCGCGGGAAGGAGCCTTCAATCAGCCCCAGCATTTT | CASSREGAFNQPQHF
TRBJ1-4 | NA | TRBV7-8 | NA | TGTGCCAGCAGCTTGCCTGGGGGAGGGACTGGAGAAAAACTGTTTTTT | CASSLPGGGTGEKLFF
TRBJ2-1 | NA | TRBV15 | NA | TGTGCCACCAGCAGCCCTCAGGATGAGCAGTTCTTC | CATSSPQDEQFF
TRBJ2-3 | TRBD2 | TRBV6-2/TRBV6-3 | NA | TGTGCCAGCAGTATCCCGGGGGGGACTAGCGGAGCGGGAGATACGCAGTATTTT | CASSIPGGTSGAGDTQYF
TRBJ2-7 | TRBD2 | TRBV27 | NA | TGTGCCAGCAGTTTAATGTCTAGCGGGTTTACCTCCTACGAGCAGTACTTC | CASSLMSSGFTSYEQYF
TRBJ1-2 | TRBD1 | TRBV24-1 | NA | TGTGCCACCAGGGCAGGGGGCGCTAACTATGGCTACACCTTC | CATRAGGANYGYTF
TRBJ1-5 | NA | TRBV6-5 | NA | TGTGCCAGCACCCCCATGGGGGGGGCCGGACAGCCCCAGCATTTT | CASTPMGGAGQPQHF
TRBJ1-1 | TRBD1 | TRBV27 | NA | TGTGCCAGCAGTTTACAGGGGGCGCGGACTGAAGCTTTCTTT | CASSLQGARTEAFF
TRBJ2-1 | TRBD2 | TRBV9 | NA | TGTGCCAGCAGCGTATGGGCTAGCGGGAGATCCAATGAGCAGTTCTTC | CASSVWASGRSNEQFF
TRBJ1-5 | NA | TRBV10-3 | NA | TGTGCCATCAGTGAGTCGGGAGGGTTAAGCAATCAGCCCCAGCATTTT | CAISESGGLSNQPQHF
TRBJ2-7 | TRBD2 | TRBV25-1 | NA | TGTGCCAGCAGGGCGGGAGGGTCTCGGAGCTCCTACGAGCAGTACTTC | CASRAGGSRSSYEQYF
TRBJ1-6 | NA | TRBV5-1 | NA | TGCGCCAGCAGCTTGGGTCGGTCCGTAAGTTCACCCCTCCACTTT | CASSLGRSVSSPLHF
TRBJ1-1 | NA | TRBV24-1 | NA | TGTGCCACCAGTGATTTTCAGGGGAAAAGAGGGGCTTTCTTT | CATSDFQGKRGAFF
TRBJ2-1 | TRBD2 | TRBV29-1 | NA | TGCAGCGCTGACGGGATGGCTAGCGGGGAGCAGTTCTTC | CSADGMASGEQFF
TRBJ1-6 | NA | TRBV21-1 | NA | TGTGCCAGCAGCAAAGGGCGGCACAGGGCCTATAATTCACCCCTCCACTTT | CASSKGRHRAYNSPLHF
TRBJ2-7 | NA | TRBV19 | NA | TGTGCCAGTAGTATAATGGCTTCCTACGAGCAGTACTTC | CASSIMASYEQYF
TRBJ2-7 | NA | TRBV4-3 | NA | TGCGCCAGCAGCCAAGATCCGAGTACCTACGAGCAGTACTTC | CASSQDPSTYEQYF
TRBJ2-2 | TRBD1 | TRBV7-2 | NA | TGTGCCAGCATGGTCGGGACAGGGAGGACCGGGGAGCTGTTTTTT | CASMVGTGRTGELFF
TRBJ1-1 | NA | TRBV19 | NA | TGTGCCAGTAGTGCAGGGAGGGAACGGGACACTGAAGCTTTCTTT | CASSAGRERDTEAFF
TRBJ2-1 | NA | TRBV10-3 | NA | TGTGCCATCAGTGAGGCCTCGGGACAAATCTACAATGAGCAGTTCTTC | CAISEASGQIYNEQFF
TRBJ2-5 | TRBD1 | TRBV7-2 | NA | TGTGCCAGCAGCCCGCGGACAGGGTCCCAAGAGACCCAGTACTTC | CASSPRTGSQETQYF
TRBJ2-3 | NA | TRBV19 | once | TGTGCCAGTAGTATTTTTTGGTCAGGAAGCACAGATACGCAGTATTTT | CASSIFWSGSTDTQYF
TRBJ2-2 | NA | TRBV7-2 | NA | TGTGCCAGCAGCACACAGGGAATCACCGGGGAGCTGTTTTTT | CASSTQGITGELFF
TRBJ2-7 | TRBD2 | TRBV7-2 | once | TGTGCCAGCAGCGCCGGGAGGGGGAGCGAGCAGTACTTC | CASSAGRGSEQYF
TRBJ1-5 | TRBD1 | TRBV4-1 | NA | TGCGCCAGCAGCCAAGATCCGGGACAGCTTAATCAGCCCCAGCATTTT | CASSQDPGQLNQPQHF
TRBJ2-2 | TRBD1 | TRBV24-1 | NA | TGTGCCACCGCCGGGACAGGGAGCATGAACACCGGGGAGCTGTTTTTT | CATAGTGSMNTGELFF
TRBJ1-2 | TRBD1 | TRBV7-2 | NA | TGTGCCAGCAGTCGACAGGGAGGAGGCTACACCTTC | CASSRQGGGYTF
TRBJ2-7 | TRBD1 | TRBV9 | NA | TGTGCCAGCAGCCCCTGGGGGACAGCCTACGAGCAGTACTTC | CASSPWGTAYEQYF
TRBJ1-1 | TRBD1 | TRBV28 | NA | TGTGCCAGCAGTCACAGGGGAGGTGAAGCTTTCTTT | CASSHRGGEAFF
TRBJ2-3 | NA | TRBV6-2/TRBV6-3 | NA | TGTGCCAGCAGTCGTAACACAGATACGCAGTATTTT | CASSRNTDTQYF
TRBJ2-5 | NA | TRBV4-2 | NA | TGTGCCAGCAGCCAAGTCGGACAGCCAGATCAAGAGACCCAGTACTTC | CASSQVGQPDQETQYF
TRBJ1-1 | NA | TRBV6-5 | NA | TGTGCCAGCAGCCCCCAGGGGACTGAAGCTTTCTTT | CASSPQGTEAFF
TRBJ2-7 | TRBD2 | TRBV5-1 | NA | TGCGCCAGCAGCAGGACTAGCGGGGCGTTAGGTGTCGAGCAGTACTTC | CASSRTSGALGVEQYF
TRBJ2-1 | TRBD1 | TRBV11-3 | NA | TGTGCCAGCAGCCACCGACAGGGTACATACAATGAGCAGTTCTTC | CASSHRQGTYNEQFF
TRBJ2-7 | NA | TRBV5-4 | NA | TGTGCCAGCAGCCAACCTTCACAGGGAGAGCAGTACTTC | CASSQPSQGEQYF
TRBJ1-5 | NA | TRBV28 | NA | TGTGCCAGCAGTTTCATCCATCAGCCCCAGCATTTT | CASSFIHQPQHF
TRBJ2-1 | TRBD1 | TRBV19 | NA | TGTGCCAGTAGTACCCAGGGGGCCTCCTACAATGAGCAGTTCTTC | CASSTQGASYNEQFF
TRBJ2-1 | TRBD2 | TRBV27 | NA | TGTGCCAGCAGTTTAACCCCTTGGGAGGGAAGCTCCTACAATGAGCAGTTCTTC | CASSLTPWEGSSYNEQFF
TRBJ1-2 | TRBD1 | TRBV6-5 | once | TGTGCCAGCAGTCGAACGGGACAGGGTATCGGCTACACCTTC | CASSRTGQGIGYTF
TRBJ2-7 | TRBD1 | TRBV9 | NA | TGTGCCAGCAGCGTAGAGGTCGGACAGGGGAGCACCTACGAGCAGTACTTC | CASSVEVGQGSTYEQYF
TRBJ2-2 | NA | TRBV6-4 | NA | TGTGCCAGCAGTGGAGGGGGAGACACCGGGGAGCTGTTTTTT | CASSGGGDTGELFF